These 15 T cell receptor beta chains were all obtained from the same sample, sequenced in a study of technical replicates of blood from several donors. Data came from immunoSEQ multiplex PCR; TCRdb stores just in-frame clones and leaves some out. The repertoire holds approximately 81,000 clones, 80% to 90% seen once, with 3% to 5% in the top ten. Sequenced sample: PBMCs. These receptors came from a human donor in good health. Some clones in this sample may be carry-over from other donors' samples.

A note on this clone: At one of its ends the junction is not consistent with the germline gene, which may arise from a read error. The chain recombines TRBV10-2 with TRBJ1-3; maybe TRBD1 (6 bases). This CDR3 is 15 amino acids long. The germline gives CDR1 WSHSY, CDR2 SAAADI. CDR3 sequence reads: CTSSRDTYSGNTIYF. CDR3 nucleotide sequence: TGCACCAGCAGTAGGGACACCTACTCTGGAAACACCATATATTTT.

The genes are TRBV2 and TRBJ2-7; unclear D gene. This CDR3 comprises 12 residues. Trimming left V 1 base short and J 5 bases short, with 6 bases between. Germline V gene data show CDR1 as SNHLY and CDR2 as FYNNEI. CDR3 protein: CASSEGGNEQYF. The CDR3 DNA is TGTGCCAGCAGTGAAGGAGGTAACGAGCAGTACTTC. The whole variable domain, remainder taken from reference TRBV2 and TRBJ2-7, is EPEVTQTPSHQVTQMGQEVILRCVPISNHLYFYWYRQILGQKVEFLVSFYNNEISEKSEIFDDQFSVERPDGSNFTLKIRSTKLEDSAMYFCASSEGGNEQYFGPGTRLTVT.

The chain couples TRBV7-7 to TRBJ2-1; TRBD2 might be the D (5 bases). V was pared by 0 bases and J by 10 bases, with 13 bases between. This CDR3 comprises 14 residues. CDR1 SSHAT and CDR2 FNYEAQ come from the germline V gene (reference sequence). DNA for the CDR3: TGTGCCAGCAGCTTAGCCCTGGGAGCGGCAGAGCAGTTCTTC. Its protein is CASSLALGAAEQFF.

The chain couples TRBV2 to TRBJ2-3, with 10 bases lining up with TRBD2. J lost 4 bases, V lost 6 bases, and 7 bases had no gene match. The CDR3 covers 15 residues. Germline V lookup: CDR1 SNHLY, CDR2 FYNNEI. Here the CDR3 DNA reads TGTGCCAGCAGATCCCTAGCGGGGGACTCAGATACGCAGTATTTT. Its translation is CASRSLAGDSDTQYF.

The V and J genes are TRBV6-5 and TRBJ2-7; D is possibly TRBD2 (5 bases). Looked up from germline, CDR1 is MNHEY and CDR2 is SVGAGI. The ends were cut back, 5 bases at V and 0 bases at J, with 14 bases in the middle. This CDR3 is 15 amino acids long. CDR3 region: CASSTGRRSSYEQYF. CDR3 in DNA: TGTGCCAGCAGTACTGGACGGAGGAGCTCCTACGAGCAGTACTTC.

The rearrangement joins TRBV6-6 to TRBJ2-1, with D possibly being TRBD1 (6 bases). Between the trimmed V and J ends, which lost 0 bases and 15 bases, there was a span of 9 bases. The CDR3 loop spans 11 amino acids. Germline CDR1 MNHNY, CDR2 SVGAGI (reference sequence). In DNA form, the CDR3 reads TGTGCCAGCAGTTACTCCAGGGGATGGTTCTTC. Translated: CASSYSRGWFF.

The V gene is TRBV7-7, the J gene TRBJ2-5; TRBD2 aligns across 7 bases. From germline, CDR1 is SSHAT and CDR2 FNYEAQ (reference sequence). Trimming removed 0 bases from V and 5 bases from J; junction bases left unmatched: 6. The CDR3 consists of 15 residues. The CDR3 DNA reads as TGTGCCAGCAGCTTAGCGGGGGGAGGGGAGGAGACCCAGTACTTC. This sequence encodes CASSLAGGGEETQYF.

This chain uses TRBV29-1 with TRBJ1-2, with 7 bases matching TRBD1. This CDR3 is 16 amino acids long. Losses at the gene ends were 6 bases for V and 4 bases for J; bases not matched to a gene: 17. The germline V gene has CDR1 SQVTM and CDR2 ANQGSEA. The CDR3 coding sequence is TGCAGCGTCCCGAGCAGAACGACAGGGATTACCTATGGCTACACCTTC. Translated: CSVPSRTTGITYGYTF. The variable domain in full, with the rest retrieved from reference TRBV29-1 and TRBJ1-2, is SAVISQKPSRDICQRGTSLTIQCQVDSQVTMMFWYRQQPGQSLTLIATANQGSEATYESGFVIDKFPISRPNLTFSTLTVSNMSPEDSSIYLCSVPSRTTGITYGYTFGSGTRLTVV.

This sequence joins TRBV4-1 and TRBJ2-2, with D uncertain. Trimming removed 6 bases at V and 1 base at J, with 3 bases between. The CDR3 covers 12 residues. Germline V gene sequence: CDR1 MGHRA, CDR2 YSYEKL. The CDR3 sequence: CASSLNTGELFF. The CDR3 nucleotides read TGCGCCAGCAGTCTGAACACCGGGGAGCTGTTTTTT.

The chain has TRBV29-1 and TRBJ1-2; D is possibly TRBD1 (6 bases). Trimming took off 6 bases at V and 1 base at J, with 18 bases between the two ends. Looked up from germline, CDR1 is SQVTM and CDR2 is ANQGSEA. The CDR3 covers 15 residues. The CDR3 coding sequence is TGCAGCGTCCGACGCAGGACAGAAGATAACTATGGCTACACCTTC. Translated, it gives CSVRRRTEDNYGYTF.

The chain employs TRBV5-4 and TRBJ2-5; weak D call: TRBD1 (6 bases). Trimming pared 3 bases from V and 1 base from J, leaving 13 bases between. This CDR3 is built from 15 residues. Germline V CDR1 and CDR2: SGHNT, YYREEE (reference sequence). CDR3 in amino acids: CASSSPGGPQETQYF. As DNA, the CDR3 is TGTGCCAGCAGCTCCCCTGGGGGCCCCCAAGAGACCCAGTACTTC.

The CDR3 loop reads CAWSVPGGGSEKLFF. The CDR3 DNA reads TGTGCCTGGAGTGTACCTGGGGGAGGGAGTGAAAAACTGTTTTTT. The chain has TRBV30 and TRBJ1-4; D perhaps matches TRBD1 (5 bases). Germline lookup yields CDR1 GTSNPN and CDR2 SVGIG (reference sequence). The CDR3 runs 15 residues. Between the trimmed V and J ends, which lost 0 bases and 7 bases, there was a span of 15 bases.

This clone came up once. The chain employs TRBV4-3 and TRBJ2-7; D might be TRBD1 (5 bases). The CDR3 spans 13 residues. Trimming took 0 bases from V and 10 from J, leaving 13 bases between them. CDR1 is LGHNA and CDR2 is YSLEER in the germline V gene. The CDR3 DNA sequence: TGCGCCAGCAGCCAAGAGCGGAGAGACAGCCAGTACTTC. Its translation is CASSQERRDSQYF.

The CDR3 loop is CASSPVFRTGETQYF. The DNA of the CDR3 is TGCGCCAGCAGCCCCGTTTTTAGGACAGGGGAGACCCAGTACTTC. The V and J genes are TRBV4-3 and TRBJ2-5; 8 nucleotides agree with TRBD1. Trimming took 4 bases from V and 5 from J; bases not matched to a gene: 9. Germline-derived CDR1 and CDR2 are LGHNA and YSLEER. The CDR3 runs 15 residues.

The chain links TRBV9 to TRBJ2-5, with D perhaps matching TRBD2 (5 bases). The germline V and J ends were trimmed by 0 bases and 0 bases, with 9 bases remaining between them. The CDR3 is 15 amino acids. Germline V gives CDR1 SGDLS, CDR2 YYNGEE. DNA for the CDR3: TGTGCCAGCAGCGTAGTCCCAGCGGACCAAGAGACCCAGTACTTC. Protein product: CASSVVPADQETQYF.